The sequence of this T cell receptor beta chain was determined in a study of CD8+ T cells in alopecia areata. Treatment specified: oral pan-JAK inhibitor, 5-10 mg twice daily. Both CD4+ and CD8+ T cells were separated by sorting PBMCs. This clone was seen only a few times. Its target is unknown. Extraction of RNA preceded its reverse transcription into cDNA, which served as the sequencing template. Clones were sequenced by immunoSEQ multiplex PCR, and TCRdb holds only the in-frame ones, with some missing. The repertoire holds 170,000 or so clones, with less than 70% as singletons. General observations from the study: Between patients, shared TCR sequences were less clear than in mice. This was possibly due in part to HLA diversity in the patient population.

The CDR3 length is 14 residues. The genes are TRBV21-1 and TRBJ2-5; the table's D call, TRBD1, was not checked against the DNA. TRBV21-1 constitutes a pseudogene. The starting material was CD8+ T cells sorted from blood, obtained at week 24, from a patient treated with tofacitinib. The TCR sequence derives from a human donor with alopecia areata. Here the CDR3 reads CASSNLTGQETQYF. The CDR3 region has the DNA TGTGCCAGCAGCAACCTGACAGGGCAAGAGACCCAGTACTTC.